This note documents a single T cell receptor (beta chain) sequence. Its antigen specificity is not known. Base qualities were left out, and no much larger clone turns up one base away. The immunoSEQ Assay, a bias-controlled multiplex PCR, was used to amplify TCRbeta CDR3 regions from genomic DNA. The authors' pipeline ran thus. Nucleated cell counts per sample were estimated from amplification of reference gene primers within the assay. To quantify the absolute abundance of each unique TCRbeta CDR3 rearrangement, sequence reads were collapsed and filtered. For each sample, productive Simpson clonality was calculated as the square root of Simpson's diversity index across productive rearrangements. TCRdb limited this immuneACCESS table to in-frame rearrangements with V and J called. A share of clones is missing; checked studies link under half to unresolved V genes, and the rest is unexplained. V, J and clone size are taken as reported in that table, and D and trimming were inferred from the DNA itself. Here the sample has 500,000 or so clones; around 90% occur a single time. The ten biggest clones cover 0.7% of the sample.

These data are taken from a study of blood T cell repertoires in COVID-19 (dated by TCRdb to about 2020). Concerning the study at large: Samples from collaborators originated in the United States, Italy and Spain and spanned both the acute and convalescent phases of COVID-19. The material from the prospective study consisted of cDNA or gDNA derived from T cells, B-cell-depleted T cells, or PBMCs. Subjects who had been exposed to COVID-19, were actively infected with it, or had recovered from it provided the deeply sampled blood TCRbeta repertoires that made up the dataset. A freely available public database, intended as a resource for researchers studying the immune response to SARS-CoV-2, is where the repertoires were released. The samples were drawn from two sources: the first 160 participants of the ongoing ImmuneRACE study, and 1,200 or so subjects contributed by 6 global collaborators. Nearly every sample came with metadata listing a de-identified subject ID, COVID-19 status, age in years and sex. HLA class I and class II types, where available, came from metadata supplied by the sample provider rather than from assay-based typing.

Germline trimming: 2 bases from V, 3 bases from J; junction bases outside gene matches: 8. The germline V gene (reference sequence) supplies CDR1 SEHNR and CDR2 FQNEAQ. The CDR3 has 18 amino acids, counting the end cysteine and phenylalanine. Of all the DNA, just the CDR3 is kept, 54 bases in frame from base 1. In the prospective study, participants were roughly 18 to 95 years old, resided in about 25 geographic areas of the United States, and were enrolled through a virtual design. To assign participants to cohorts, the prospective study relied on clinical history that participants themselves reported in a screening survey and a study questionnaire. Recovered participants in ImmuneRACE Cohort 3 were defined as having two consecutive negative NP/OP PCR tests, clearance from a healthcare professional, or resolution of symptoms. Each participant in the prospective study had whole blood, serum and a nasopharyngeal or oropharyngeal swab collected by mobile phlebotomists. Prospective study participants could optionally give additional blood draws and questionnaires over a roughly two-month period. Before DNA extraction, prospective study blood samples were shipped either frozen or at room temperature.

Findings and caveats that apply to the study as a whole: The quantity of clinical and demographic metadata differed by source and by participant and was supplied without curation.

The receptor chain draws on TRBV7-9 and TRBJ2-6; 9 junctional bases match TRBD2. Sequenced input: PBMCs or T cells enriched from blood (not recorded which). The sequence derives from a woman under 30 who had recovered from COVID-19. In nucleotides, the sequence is TGTGCCAGCAGCTTACCTTCGAGCGGGGGGTTTGGGGCCAACGTCCTGACTTTC. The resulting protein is CASSLPSSGGFGANVLTF.